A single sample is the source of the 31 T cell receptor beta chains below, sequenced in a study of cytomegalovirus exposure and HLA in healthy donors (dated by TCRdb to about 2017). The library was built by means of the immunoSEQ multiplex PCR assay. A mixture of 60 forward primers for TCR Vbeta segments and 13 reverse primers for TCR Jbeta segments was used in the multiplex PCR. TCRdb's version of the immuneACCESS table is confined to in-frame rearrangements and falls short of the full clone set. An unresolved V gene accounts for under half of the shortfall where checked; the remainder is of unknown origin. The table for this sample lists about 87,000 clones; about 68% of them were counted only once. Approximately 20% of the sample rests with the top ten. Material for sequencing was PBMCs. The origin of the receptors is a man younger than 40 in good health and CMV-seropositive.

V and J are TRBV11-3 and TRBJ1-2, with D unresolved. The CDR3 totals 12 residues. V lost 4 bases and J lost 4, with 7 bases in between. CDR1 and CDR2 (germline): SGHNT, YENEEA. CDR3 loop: CASSSLSYGYTF. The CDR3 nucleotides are TGTGCCAGCAGCTCCCTGTCCTATGGCTACACCTTC.

The CDR3 DNA reads TGTGCCTGGAGTGTGGGGCTACAGTACGAGCAGTACTTC. Its translation is CAWSVGLQYEQYF. The chain combines TRBV30 with TRBJ2-7, with D possibly being TRBD1 (5 bases). This CDR3 is 13 amino acids long. The germline gives CDR1 GTSNPN, CDR2 SVGIG (reference sequence). The V end was cut by 0 bases, the J end by 4 bases, with 10 bases between.

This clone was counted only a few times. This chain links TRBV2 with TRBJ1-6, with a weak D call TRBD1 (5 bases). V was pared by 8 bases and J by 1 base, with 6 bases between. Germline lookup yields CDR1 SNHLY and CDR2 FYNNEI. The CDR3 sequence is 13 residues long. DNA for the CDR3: TGTGCCAGCCAGGGTTCCTATAATTCACCCCTCCACTTT. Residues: CASQGSYNSPLHF.

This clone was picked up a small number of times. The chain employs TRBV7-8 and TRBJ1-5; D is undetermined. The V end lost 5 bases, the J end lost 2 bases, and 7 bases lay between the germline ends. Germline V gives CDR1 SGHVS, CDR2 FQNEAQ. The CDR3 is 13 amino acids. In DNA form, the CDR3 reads TGTGCCAGCAGCGGACTCCGCAATCAGCCCCAGCATTTT. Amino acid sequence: CASSGLRNQPQHF.

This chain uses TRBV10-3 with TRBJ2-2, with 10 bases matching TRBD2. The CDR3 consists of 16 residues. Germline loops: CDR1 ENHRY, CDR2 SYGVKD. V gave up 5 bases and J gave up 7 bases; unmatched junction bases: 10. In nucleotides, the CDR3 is TGTGCCATCAGTACTGCTAGCGGGAGTAATAGCGGGGAGCTGTTTTTT. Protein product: CAISTASGSNSGELFF.

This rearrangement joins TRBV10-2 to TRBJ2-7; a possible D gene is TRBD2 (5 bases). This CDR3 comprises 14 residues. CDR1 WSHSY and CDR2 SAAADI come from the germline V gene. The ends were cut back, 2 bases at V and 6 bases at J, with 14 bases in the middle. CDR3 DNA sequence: TGCGCCAGCAGTGAGAGCACCGGGGTAGTCGAGCAGTACTTC. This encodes CASSESTGVVEQYF.

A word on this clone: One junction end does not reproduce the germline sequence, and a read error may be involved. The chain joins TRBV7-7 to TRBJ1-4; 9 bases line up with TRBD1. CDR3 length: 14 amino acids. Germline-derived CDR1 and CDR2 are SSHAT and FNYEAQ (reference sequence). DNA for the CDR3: TGTGCTAGCAGTGAGACAGGGGGTATGAGAAAACTGTTTTTT. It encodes CASSETGGMRKLFF.

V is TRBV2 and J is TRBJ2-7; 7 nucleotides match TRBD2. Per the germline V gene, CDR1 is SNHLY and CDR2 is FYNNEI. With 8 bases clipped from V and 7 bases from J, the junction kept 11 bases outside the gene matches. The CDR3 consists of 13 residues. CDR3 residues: CASLSGAPPEQYF. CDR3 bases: TGTGCCAGCCTAAGCGGGGCCCCACCGGAGCAGTACTTC.

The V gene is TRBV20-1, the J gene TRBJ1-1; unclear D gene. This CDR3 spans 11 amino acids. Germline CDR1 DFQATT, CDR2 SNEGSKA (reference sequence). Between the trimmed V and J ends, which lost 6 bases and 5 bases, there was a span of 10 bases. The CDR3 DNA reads TGCAGTGCCCAACGGGAAACTGAAGCTTTCTTT. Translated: CSAQRETEAFF.

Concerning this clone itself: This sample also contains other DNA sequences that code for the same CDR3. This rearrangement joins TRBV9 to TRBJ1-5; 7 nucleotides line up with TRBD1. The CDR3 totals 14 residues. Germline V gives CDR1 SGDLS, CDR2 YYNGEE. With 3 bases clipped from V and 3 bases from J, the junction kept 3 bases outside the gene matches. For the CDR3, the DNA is TGTGCCAGCAGCGCCGGGACAGACAATCAGCCCCAGCATTTT. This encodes CASSAGTDNQPQHF.

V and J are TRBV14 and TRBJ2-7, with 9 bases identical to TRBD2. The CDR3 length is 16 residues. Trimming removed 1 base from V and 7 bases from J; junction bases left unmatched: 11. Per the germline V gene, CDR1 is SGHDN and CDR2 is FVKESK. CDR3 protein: CASSQVQRREGREQYF. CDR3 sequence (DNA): TGTGCCAGCAGCCAAGTTCAGCGGCGGGAGGGCCGAGAGCAGTACTTC.

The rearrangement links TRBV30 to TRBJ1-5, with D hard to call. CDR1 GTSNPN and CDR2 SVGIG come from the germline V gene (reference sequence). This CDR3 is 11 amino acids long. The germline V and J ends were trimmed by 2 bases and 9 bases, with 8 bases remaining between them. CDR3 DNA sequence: TGTGCCTGGAGTACCGGCGGGCCCCAGCATTTT. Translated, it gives CAWSTGGPQHF.

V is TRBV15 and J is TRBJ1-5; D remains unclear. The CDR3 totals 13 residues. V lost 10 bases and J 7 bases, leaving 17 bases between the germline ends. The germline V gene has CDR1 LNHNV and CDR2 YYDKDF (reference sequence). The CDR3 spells CAIAGGENQPQHF. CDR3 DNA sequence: TGTGCCATCGCCGGCGGAGAGAACCAGCCCCAGCATTTT. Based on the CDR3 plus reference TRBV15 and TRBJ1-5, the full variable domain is DAMVIQNPRYQVTQFGKPVTLSCSQTLNHNVMYWYQQKSSQAPKLLFHYYDKDFNNEADTPDNFQSRRPNTSFCFLDIRSPGLGDTAMYLCAIAGGENQPQHFGDGTRLSIL.

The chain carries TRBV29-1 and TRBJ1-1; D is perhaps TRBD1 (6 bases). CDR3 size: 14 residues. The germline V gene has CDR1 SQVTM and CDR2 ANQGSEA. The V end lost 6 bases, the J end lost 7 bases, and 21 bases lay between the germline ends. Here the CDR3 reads CSVLRQAEVGEAFF. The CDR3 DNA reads TGCAGCGTCCTCCGACAGGCGGAGGTGGGTGAAGCTTTCTTT.

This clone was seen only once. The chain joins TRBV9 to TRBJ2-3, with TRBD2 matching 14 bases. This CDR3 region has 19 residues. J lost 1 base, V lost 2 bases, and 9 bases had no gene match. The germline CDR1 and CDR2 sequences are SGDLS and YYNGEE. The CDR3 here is CASSVAGTSGRFGTDTQYF. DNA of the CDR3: TGTGCCAGCAGCGTGGCCGGGACTAGCGGGAGATTTGGCACAGATACGCAGTATTTT.

CDR3 DNA: TGTGCCAGCAGTCTTGTTAAAAATGAGCAGTTCTTC. Its protein is CASSLVKNEQFF. The rearrangement links TRBV28 to TRBJ2-1, with no clear D. The CDR3 loop spans 12 amino acids. Per germline, CDR1 MDHEN and CDR2 SYDVKM. V lost 5 bases, J lost 7 bases, and 9 bases lay in between. The complete variable domain, with remaining parts taken from reference TRBV28 and TRBJ2-1, reads DVKVTQSSRYLVKRTGEKVFLECVQDMDHENMFWYRQDPGLGLRLIYFSYDVKMKEKGDIPEGYSVSREKKERFSLILESASTNQTSMYLCASSLVKNEQFFGPGTRLTVL.

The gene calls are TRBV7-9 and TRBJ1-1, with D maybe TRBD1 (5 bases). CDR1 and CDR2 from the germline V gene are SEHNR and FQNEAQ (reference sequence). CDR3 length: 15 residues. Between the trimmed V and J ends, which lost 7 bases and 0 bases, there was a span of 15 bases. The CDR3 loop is CASKTQVFLNTEAFF. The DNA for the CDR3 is TGTGCCAGCAAAACACAGGTCTTCCTGAACACTGAAGCTTTCTTT.

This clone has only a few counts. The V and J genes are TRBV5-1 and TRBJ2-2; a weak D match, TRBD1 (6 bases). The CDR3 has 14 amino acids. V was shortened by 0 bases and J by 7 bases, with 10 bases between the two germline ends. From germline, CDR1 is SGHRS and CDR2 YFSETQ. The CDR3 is CASSLGTDSGELFF. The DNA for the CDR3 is TGCGCCAGCAGCTTGGGGACAGATAGCGGGGAGCTGTTTTTT.

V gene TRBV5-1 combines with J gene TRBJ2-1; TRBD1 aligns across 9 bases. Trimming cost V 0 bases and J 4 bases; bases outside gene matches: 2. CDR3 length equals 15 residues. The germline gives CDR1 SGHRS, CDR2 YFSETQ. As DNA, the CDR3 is TGCGCCAGCAGCTTGGTTGGGACAGGGTACAATGAGCAGTTCTTC. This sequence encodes CASSLVGTGYNEQFF. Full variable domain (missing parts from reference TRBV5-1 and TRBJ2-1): KAGVTQTPRYLIKTRGQQVTLSCSPISGHRSVSWYQQTPGQGLQFLFEYFSETQRNKGNFPGRFSGRQFSNSRSEMNVSTLELGDSALYLCASSLVGTGYNEQFFGPGTRLTVL.

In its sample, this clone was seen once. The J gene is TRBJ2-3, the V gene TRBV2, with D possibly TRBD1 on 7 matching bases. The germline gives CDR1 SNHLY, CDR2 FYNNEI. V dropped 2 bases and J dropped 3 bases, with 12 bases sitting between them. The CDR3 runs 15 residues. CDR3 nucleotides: TGTGCCAGCAGTGAAAGCCAGGGGGGAACAGATACGCAGTATTTT. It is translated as CASSESQGGTDTQYF.

The CDR3 DNA reads as TGTGCCAGCAGCCAAAGACAGGGCTCCTACGAGCAGTACTTC. Its translation: CASSQRQGSYEQYF. The V gene is TRBV4-2, the J gene TRBJ2-7, with 7 bases fitting TRBD1. Germline trimming cut 2 bases from V and 0 bases from J; bases unmatched to any gene: 1. Germline CDR1 and CDR2: LGHNA and YNFKEQ. This CDR3 contains 14 residues.

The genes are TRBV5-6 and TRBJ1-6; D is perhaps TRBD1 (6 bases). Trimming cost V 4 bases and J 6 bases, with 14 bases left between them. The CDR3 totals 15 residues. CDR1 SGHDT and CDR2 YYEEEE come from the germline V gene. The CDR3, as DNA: TGTGCCAGCAGCACCCCAGGACAGTTTAATTCACCCCTCCACTTT. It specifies CASSTPGQFNSPLHF.

CDR3 amino acids: CASSLQANNQPQHF. CDR3 sequence (DNA): TGTGCCAGCAGCTTGCAGGCGAACAATCAGCCCCAGCATTTT. V is TRBV7-6 and J is TRBJ1-5; D remains ambiguous. V was trimmed by 3 bases and J by 3 bases, leaving 9 bases between them. The CDR3 loop spans 14 amino acids. Per the germline V gene, CDR1 is SGHVS and CDR2 is FNYEAQ.

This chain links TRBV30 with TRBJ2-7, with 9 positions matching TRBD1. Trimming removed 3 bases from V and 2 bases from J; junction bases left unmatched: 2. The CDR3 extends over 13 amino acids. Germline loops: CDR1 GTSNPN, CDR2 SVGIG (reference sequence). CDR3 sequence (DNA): TGTGCCTGGAGGGGGACAGGGACCTACGAGCAGTACTTC. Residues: CAWRGTGTYEQYF. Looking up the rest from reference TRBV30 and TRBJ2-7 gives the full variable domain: SQTIHQWPATLVQPVGSPLSLECTVEGTSNPNLYWYRQAAGRGLQLLFYSVGIGQISSEVPQNLSASRPQDRQFILSSKKLLLSDSGFYLCAWRGTGTYEQYFGPGTRLTVT.

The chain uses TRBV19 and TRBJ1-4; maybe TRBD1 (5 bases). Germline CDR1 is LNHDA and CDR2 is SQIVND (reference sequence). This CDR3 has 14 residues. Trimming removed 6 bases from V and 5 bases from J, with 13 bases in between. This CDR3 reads CASRGPNRNEKLFF. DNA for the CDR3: TGTGCCAGTAGGGGGCCGAATCGCAATGAAAAACTGTTTTTT.

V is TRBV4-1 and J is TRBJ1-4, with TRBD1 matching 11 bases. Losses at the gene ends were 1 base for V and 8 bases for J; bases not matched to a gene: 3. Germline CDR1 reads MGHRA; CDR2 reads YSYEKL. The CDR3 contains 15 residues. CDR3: CASSQVGTGGEKLFF. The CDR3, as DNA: TGCGCCAGCAGCCAAGTAGGGACAGGGGGAGAAAAACTGTTTTTT.

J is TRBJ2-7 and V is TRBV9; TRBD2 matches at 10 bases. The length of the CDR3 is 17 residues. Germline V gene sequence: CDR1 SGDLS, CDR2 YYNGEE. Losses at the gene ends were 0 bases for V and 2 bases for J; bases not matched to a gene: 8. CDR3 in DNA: TGTGCCAGCAGCGTAGAAGACAGCGGGAGGGTTCCCTACGAGCAGTACTTC. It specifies CASSVEDSGRVPYEQYF.

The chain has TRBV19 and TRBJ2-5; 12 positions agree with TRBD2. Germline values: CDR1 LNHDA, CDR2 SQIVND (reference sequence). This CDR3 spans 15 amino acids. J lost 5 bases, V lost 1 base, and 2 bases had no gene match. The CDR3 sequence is CASSIGTSGIETQYF. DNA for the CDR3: TGTGCCAGTAGTATAGGGACTAGCGGGATTGAGACCCAGTACTTC. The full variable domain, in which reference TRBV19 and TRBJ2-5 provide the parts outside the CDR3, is DGGITQSPKYLFRKEGQNVTLSCEQNLNHDAMYWYRQDPGQGLRLIYYSQIVNDFQKGDIAEGYSVSREKKESFPLTVTSAQKNPTAFYLCASSIGTSGIETQYFGPGTRLLVL.

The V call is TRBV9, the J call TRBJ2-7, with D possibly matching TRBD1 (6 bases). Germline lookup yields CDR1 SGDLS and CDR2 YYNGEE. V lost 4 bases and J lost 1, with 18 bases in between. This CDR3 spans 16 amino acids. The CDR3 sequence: CASSPRGDTLSYEQYF. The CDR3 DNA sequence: TGTGCCAGCAGCCCCCGAGGGGACACCTTATCCTACGAGCAGTACTTC. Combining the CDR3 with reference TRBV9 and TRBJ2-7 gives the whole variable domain DSGVTQTPKHLITATGQRVTLRCSPRSGDLSVYWYQQSLDQGLQFLIQYYNGEERAKGNILERFSAQQFPDLHSELNLSSLELGDSALYFCASSPRGDTLSYEQYFGPGTRLTVT.

The CDR3 DNA is TGTGCCAGCAGCTCGTCTACCGGGACAGGGGGAATTAGCGGCTACACCTTC. Translated, it gives CASSSSTGTGGISGYTF. The chain couples TRBV5-5 to TRBJ1-2; TRBD1 matches at 11 bases. The CDR3 has 17 amino acids. V was clipped by 3 bases and J by 8 bases; unmatched bases: 15. From germline, CDR1 is SGHKS and CDR2 YYEKEE (reference sequence).

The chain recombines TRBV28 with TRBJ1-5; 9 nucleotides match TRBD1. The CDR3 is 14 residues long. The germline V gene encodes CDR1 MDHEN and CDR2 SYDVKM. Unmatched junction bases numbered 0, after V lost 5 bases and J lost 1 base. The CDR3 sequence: CASSGTGSNQPQHF. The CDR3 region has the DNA TGTGCCAGCAGTGGGACAGGGAGCAATCAGCCCCAGCATTTT.